These 11 T cell receptor beta chains share one sample of origin, sequenced in a study of early T cells in non-severe SARS-CoV-2 infection. TCRdb used MiXCR to reprocess the 5' RACE reads, holding one entry per CDR3 protein. The sample lists 52,000 or so distinct CDR3 sequences; more than 6.5% were seen once. The starting material was whole blood, obtained at baseline. Receptors were obtained from an adult who was a healthcare worker with PCR-confirmed SARS-CoV-2 infection or an uninfected control (not recorded which).

This clonotype was found many times. The genes are TRBV6-1 and TRBJ2-3; 11 nucleotides align to TRBD2. CDR1 is MNHNS and CDR2 is SASEGT in the germline V gene. CDR3 size: 18 residues. V shed 2 bases and J 0 bases; nucleotides not matched to a gene: 7. The DNA of the CDR3 is TGTGCCAGCAGTGAAACTAGCGGGGGACTTATTAGCACAGATACGCAGTATTTT. Translated: CASSETSGGLISTDTQYF.

This clonotype was observed at least ten times. This rearrangement joins TRBV4-2 to TRBJ2-4; 8 bases line up with TRBD2. Trimming cost V 4 bases and J 1 base; bases outside gene matches: 12. The CDR3 length is 18 residues. CDR1 is LGHNA, CDR2 YNFKEQ, per germline. The CDR3 spells CASSLVGSGGVAKNIQYF. The CDR3 DNA is TGTGCCAGCAGCCTTGTAGGGTCGGGGGGGGTTGCCAAAAACATTCAGTACTTC.

This clonotype was seen at least ten times. This chain links TRBV4-3 with TRBJ1-6; tentatively, D is TRBD1 (5 bases). The CDR3 runs to 16 residues. Looked up from germline, CDR1 is LGHNA and CDR2 is YSLEER. V dropped 4 bases and J dropped 5 bases, with 15 bases sitting between them. This CDR3 reads CASSPQGTENNSPLHF. For the CDR3, the DNA is TGCGCCAGCAGCCCGCAAGGGACGGAAAATAATTCACCCCTCCACTTT.

V usage is TRBV5-1 and J usage is TRBJ2-1, with a weak D call TRBD2 (5 bases). CDR1 is SGHRS, CDR2 YFSETQ, per germline. The ends were cut back, 3 bases at V and 1 base at J, with 17 bases in the middle. The CDR3 consists of 17 residues. The CDR3 nucleotides are TGCGCCAGCAGCTCCAAGCTAATGAGGAGGTCCTACAATGAGCAGTTCTTC. This codes for CASSSKLMRRSYNEQFF.

This clonotype was found many times. The J gene is TRBJ2-5, the V gene TRBV4-3, with 9 bases identical to TRBD2. Losses at the gene ends were 0 bases for V and 1 base for J; bases not matched to a gene: 0. Germline values: CDR1 LGHNA, CDR2 YSLEER. CDR3 length: 15 residues. The CDR3 coding sequence is TGCGCCAGCAGCCAAGAGCGGGGGGGCCAAGAGACCCAGTACTTC. Translating it yields CASSQERGGQETQYF.

This clonotype was seen more than once but under ten times. The rearrangement joins TRBV5-1 to TRBJ1-2; D is unclear. Looked up from germline, CDR1 is SGHRS and CDR2 is YFSETQ. V lost 0 bases and J 4 bases, leaving 10 bases between the germline ends. The CDR3 has 14 residues. The CDR3 DNA reads TGCGCCAGCAGCTTGGACGGGTCCCTCTATGGCTACACCTTC. Protein sequence: CASSLDGSLYGYTF.

This clonotype was recorded many times. The chain uses TRBV11-2 and TRBJ2-1; 9 bases are shared with TRBD1. The germline gives CDR1 SGHAT, CDR2 FQNNGV. The length of the CDR3 is 16 residues. V dropped 8 bases and J dropped 5; count of bases not matched to a gene: 13. This CDR3 reads CASSTPQGARNNEQFF. CDR3 in DNA: TGTGCCAGCTCTACCCCACAGGGGGCGCGGAACAATGAGCAGTTCTTC.

The rearrangement links TRBV5-5 to TRBJ1-1; 8 bases agree with TRBD1. This CDR3 has 18 amino acids. From germline, CDR1 is SGHKS and CDR2 YYEKEE (reference sequence). Losses at the gene ends were 4 bases for V and 0 bases for J; bases not matched to a gene: 14. The CDR3 sequence is CASSRHRTGYSMNTEAFF. The CDR3 DNA reads TGTGCCAGCAGCCGCCACAGGACAGGGTATTCCATGAACACTGAAGCTTTCTTT.

This clonotype was detected ten times or more. The CDR3 nucleotides read TGTGCCAGCAGTTTAGCGGGCGACTTCAATGAGCAGTTCTTC. Translation: CASSLAGDFNEQFF. This rearrangement joins TRBV27 to TRBJ2-1, with D maybe TRBD2 (5 bases). Germline loops: CDR1 MNHEY, CDR2 SMNVEV (reference sequence). Trimming stripped 2 bases from V and 6 bases from J, with 11 bases between. This CDR3 region has 14 residues.

This clonotype came up many times. The junction departs from the called germline gene at one end, perhaps through a read error. This chain joins TRBV20-1 and TRBJ2-7; D uncertain. Germline V lookup: CDR1 DFQATT, CDR2 SNEGSKA (reference sequence). The CDR3 covers 14 residues. CDR3 region: CSANRELRVGSLDF. CDR3 nucleotide sequence: TGCAGTGCTAATAGAGAGCTCCGGGTCGGAAGTTTGGACTTC.

A remark on this clonotype: The junction departs from germline at one end; a sequencing error may be responsible. The rearrangement joins TRBV3-1 to TRBJ2-4; D is tentatively TRBD1 or TRBD2 (5 bases each). The CDR3 consists of 13 residues. CDR1 is LGHDT, CDR2 YNNKEL, per germline (reference sequence). Written as DNA, the CDR3 is TGTGCCACCAGCCAGGGAGTTGGAAACATTCAGTACTTC. Protein: CATSQGVGNIQYF.